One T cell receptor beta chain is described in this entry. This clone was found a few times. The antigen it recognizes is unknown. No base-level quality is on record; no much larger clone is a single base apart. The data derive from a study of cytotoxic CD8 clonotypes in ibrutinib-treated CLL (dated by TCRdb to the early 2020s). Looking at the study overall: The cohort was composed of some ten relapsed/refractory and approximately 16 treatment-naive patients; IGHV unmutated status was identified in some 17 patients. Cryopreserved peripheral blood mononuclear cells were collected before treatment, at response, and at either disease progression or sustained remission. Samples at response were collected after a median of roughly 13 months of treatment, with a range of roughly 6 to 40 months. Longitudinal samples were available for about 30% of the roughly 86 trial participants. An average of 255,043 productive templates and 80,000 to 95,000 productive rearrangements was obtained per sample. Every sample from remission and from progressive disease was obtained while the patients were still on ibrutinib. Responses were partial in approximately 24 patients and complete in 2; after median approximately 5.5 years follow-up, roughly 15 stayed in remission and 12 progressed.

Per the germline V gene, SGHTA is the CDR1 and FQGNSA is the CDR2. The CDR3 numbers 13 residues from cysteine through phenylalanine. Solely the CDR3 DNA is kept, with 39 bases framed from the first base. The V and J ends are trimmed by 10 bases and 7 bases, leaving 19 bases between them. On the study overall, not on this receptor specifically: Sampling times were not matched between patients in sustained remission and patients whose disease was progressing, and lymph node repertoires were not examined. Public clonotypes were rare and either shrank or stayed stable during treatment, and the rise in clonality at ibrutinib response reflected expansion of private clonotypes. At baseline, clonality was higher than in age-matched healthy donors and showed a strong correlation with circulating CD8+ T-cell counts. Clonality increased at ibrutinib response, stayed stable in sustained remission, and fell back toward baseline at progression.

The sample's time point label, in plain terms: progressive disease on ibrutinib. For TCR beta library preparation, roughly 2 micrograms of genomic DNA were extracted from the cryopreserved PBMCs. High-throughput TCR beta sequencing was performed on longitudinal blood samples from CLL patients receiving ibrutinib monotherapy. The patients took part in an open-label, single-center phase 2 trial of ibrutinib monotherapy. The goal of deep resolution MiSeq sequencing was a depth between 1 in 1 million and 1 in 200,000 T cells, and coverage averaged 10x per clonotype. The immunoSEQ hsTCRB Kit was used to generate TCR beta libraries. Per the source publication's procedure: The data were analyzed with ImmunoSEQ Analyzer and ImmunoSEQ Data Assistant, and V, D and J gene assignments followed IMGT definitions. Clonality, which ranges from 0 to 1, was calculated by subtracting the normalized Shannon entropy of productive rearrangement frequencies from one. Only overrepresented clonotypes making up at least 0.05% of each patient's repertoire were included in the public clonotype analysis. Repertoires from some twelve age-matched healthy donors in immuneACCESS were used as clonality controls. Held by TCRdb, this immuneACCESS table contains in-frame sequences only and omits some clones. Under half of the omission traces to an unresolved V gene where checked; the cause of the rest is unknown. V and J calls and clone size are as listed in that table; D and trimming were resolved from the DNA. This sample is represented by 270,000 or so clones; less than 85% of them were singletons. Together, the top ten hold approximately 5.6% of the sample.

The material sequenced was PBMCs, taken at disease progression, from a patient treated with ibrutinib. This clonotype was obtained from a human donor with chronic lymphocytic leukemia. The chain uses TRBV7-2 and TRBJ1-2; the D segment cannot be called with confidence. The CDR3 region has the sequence CAISRGQKVGYTF. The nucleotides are TGTGCCATCTCGAGAGGGCAGAAGGTTGGCTACACCTTC. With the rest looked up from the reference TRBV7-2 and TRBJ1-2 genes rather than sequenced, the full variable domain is GAGVSQSPSNKVTEKGKDVELRCDPISGHTALYWYRQSLGQGLEFLIYFQGNSAPDKSGLPSDRFSAERTGGSVSTLTIQRTQQEDSAVYLCAISRGQKVGYTFGSGTRLTVV.